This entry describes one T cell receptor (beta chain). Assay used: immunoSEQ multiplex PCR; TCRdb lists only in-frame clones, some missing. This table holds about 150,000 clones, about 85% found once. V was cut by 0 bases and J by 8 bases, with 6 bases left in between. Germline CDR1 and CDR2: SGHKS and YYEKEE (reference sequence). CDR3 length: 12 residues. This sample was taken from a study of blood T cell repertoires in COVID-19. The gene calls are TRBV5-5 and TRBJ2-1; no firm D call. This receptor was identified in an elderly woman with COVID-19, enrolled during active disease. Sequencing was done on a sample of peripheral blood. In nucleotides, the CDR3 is TGTGCCAGCAGCTTGGATTGGCATGAGCAGTTCTTC. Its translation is CASSLDWHEQFF.